These 21 T cell receptor beta chains were sequenced from one sample in a study of T cell responses to AZD1222 COVID-19 vaccine. Assay used: immunoSEQ multiplex PCR; TCRdb lists only in-frame clones, some missing. The table has fewer than 75,000 clones, around 90% seen once. The specimen was peripheral blood, collected 28 days after the second dose of the MenACWY control vaccine. The receptors shown here come from an adult who received the MenACWY meningococcal vaccine as a control.

V and J are TRBV28 and TRBJ2-6; 8 bases line up with TRBD1. CDR3 length equals 15 residues. Trimming took 8 bases from V and 2 from J; bases not matched to a gene: 5. The germline V gene encodes CDR1 MDHEN and CDR2 SYDVKM. The CDR3 loop reads CASVPGGAGANVLTF. CDR3 bases: TGTGCCAGCGTCCCAGGGGGCGCTGGGGCCAACGTCCTGACTTTC.

The chain recombines TRBV19 with TRBJ2-1; D is possibly TRBD2 (7 bases). CDR1 and CDR2 from the germline V gene are LNHDA and SQIVND (reference sequence). V lost 11 bases and J lost 2, with 22 bases in between. The CDR3 spans 16 residues. CDR3 DNA: TGTGCCGTCGCCCGGGGGGCCTTATTCGCCTACAATGAGCAGTTCTTC. Its protein product is CAVARGALFAYNEQFF.

This clone was recorded only once. J is TRBJ1-2 and V is TRBV6-1, with D possibly being TRBD1 (5 bases). CDR1 and CDR2 from the germline V gene are MNHNS and SASEGT. The V and J ends lost 3 bases and 7 bases respectively, with 18 bases between them. There are 15 residues in the CDR3. This CDR3 is CASSDWDPVSVGYTF. In nucleotides, the CDR3 is TGTGCCAGCAGTGATTGGGACCCGGTATCGGTTGGCTACACCTTC.

V gene TRBV9 combines with J gene TRBJ1-5, with D possibly matching TRBD1 (6 bases). This CDR3 has 15 residues. V lost 3 bases to trimming and J lost 3 bases, with 13 bases between them. Germline V lookup: CDR1 SGDLS, CDR2 YYNGEE. CDR3 region: CASSALDSANQPQHF. CDR3 in DNA: TGTGCCAGCAGCGCTTTGGACAGTGCCAATCAGCCCCAGCATTTT.

V and J are TRBV29-1 and TRBJ1-4, with a possible D match to TRBD1 (5 bases). The V and J ends lost 5 bases and 10 bases respectively, with 14 bases between them. This CDR3 is built from 12 residues. Germline CDR1 is SQVTM and CDR2 is ANQGSEA. The CDR3 sequence is CSVPGDGAKLFF. CDR3 sequence (DNA): TGCAGCGTTCCGGGGGACGGGGCAAAACTGTTTTTT.

The J gene is TRBJ2-7, the V gene TRBV6-5, with 14 bases lining up with TRBD2. CDR1 and CDR2 from the germline V gene are MNHEY and SVGAGI. V trimming: 6 bases; J trimming: 2 bases; junction bases outside the gene matches: 3. The CDR3 sequence is 15 residues long. The CDR3 coding sequence is TGTGCCAGCAGGAAGGGACTAGCGGGAGCCTACGAGCAGTACTTC. Protein: CASRKGLAGAYEQYF.

The chain carries TRBV24-1 and TRBJ2-1; maybe TRBD2 (6 bases). The CDR3 runs to 13 residues. Trimming stripped 4 bases from V and 7 bases from J, with 10 bases between. Germline V gives CDR1 KGHDR, CDR2 SFDVKD. CDR3 nucleotide sequence: TGTGCCACCAGTGAGTCGGGGACTAATGAGCAGTTCTTC. Translating gives CATSESGTNEQFF.

In this sample, this clone turned up once. The rearrangement uses TRBV18 and TRBJ2-5; no clear D. There are 13 residues in the CDR3. V lost 2 bases to trimming and J lost 2 bases, with 6 bases between them. The germline CDR1 and CDR2 sequences are KGHSH and LQKENI. CDR3 in DNA: TGTGCCAGCTCACCAGGGCAGCAAGAGACCCAGTACTTC. Translated: CASSPGQQETQYF.

The chain carries TRBV18 and TRBJ2-5; D unresolved. The V end lost 6 bases, the J end lost 3 bases, and 14 bases lay between the germline ends. The CDR3 is 14 residues long. The germline V gene encodes CDR1 KGHSH and CDR2 LQKENI. The CDR3 region has the DNA TGTGCCAGCTCTTTTTCCCAACAGAAAGAGACCCAGTACTTC. This translates into CASSFSQQKETQYF.

This CDR3 is CASSLSPRMGEQYF. The CDR3 nucleotides read TGTGCCAGCAGCCTATCCCCCCGTATGGGCGAGCAGTACTTC. The rearrangement uses TRBV14 and TRBJ2-7, with D unclear. The CDR3 extends over 14 amino acids. V was shortened by 4 bases and J by 6 bases, with 16 bases between the two germline ends. The germline gives CDR1 SGHDN, CDR2 FVKESK.

The chain carries TRBV28 and TRBJ1-5; 7 nucleotides line up with TRBD1. The germline CDR1 and CDR2 sequences are MDHEN and SYDVKM. CDR3 length equals 16 residues. With V trimmed by 5 bases and J by 2 bases, 9 bases remained unmatched. In DNA, the CDR3 is TGTGCCAGCAGTCCAACCCAGGGGGGTCGCAATCAGCCCCAGCATTTT. This encodes CASSPTQGGRNQPQHF.

This chain connects TRBV4-1 to TRBJ2-1, with 9 bases aligning to TRBD2. The CDR3 has 14 residues. Trimming cost V 3 bases and J 9 bases; bases outside gene matches: 6. Germline V lookup: CDR1 MGHRA, CDR2 YSYEKL. The chain's CDR3 is CASSHPAGGFEQFF. In nucleotides, the CDR3 is TGCGCCAGCAGCCACCCAGCGGGAGGTTTTGAGCAGTTCTTC.

This clone appeared once. V gene TRBV11-2 combines with J gene TRBJ2-1; TRBD2 aligns across 10 bases. Per the germline V gene, CDR1 is SGHAT and CDR2 is FQNNGV. CDR3 size: 16 residues. Trimming at V came to 5 bases and at J to 4 bases, leaving 8 bases not matched to a gene. CDR3 region: CASSAIAGGWYNEQFF. CDR3 sequence (DNA): TGTGCCAGCAGCGCCATAGCGGGAGGATGGTACAATGAGCAGTTCTTC.

The chain carries TRBV5-1 and TRBJ2-7, with D unresolved. V was shortened by 1 base and J by 0 bases, with 8 bases between the two germline ends. This CDR3 comprises 14 residues. CDR1 and CDR2 (germline): SGHRS, YFSETQ. Written as DNA, the CDR3 is TGCGCCAGCAGCTTGACAGCGAGCTCCTACGAGCAGTACTTC. It specifies CASSLTASSYEQYF.

This clone appeared once. The chain couples TRBV12-3 or TRBV12-4 to TRBJ1-2, with 7 bases fitting TRBD1. The CDR3 is made up of 12 amino acids. Trimming removed 6 bases from V and 8 bases from J; junction bases left unmatched: 6. The CDR3 loop is CASRTGARGYTF. CDR3 in DNA: TGTGCCAGCAGAACAGGGGCTAGAGGCTACACCTTC.

This clone occurred a few times. CDR3 nucleotide sequence: TGCGCCAGCAGCTTGGCAGGGGGTAATAAGCCCCAGCATTTT. Protein product: CASSLAGGNKPQHF. The genes are TRBV5-1 and TRBJ1-5; TRBD1 aligns across 7 bases. The CDR3 is 14 amino acids. Germline V gene lookup returns CDR1 SGHRS and CDR2 YFSETQ. The V and J ends lost 0 bases and 8 bases, in that order; junction bases with no gene match: 5.

The gene calls are TRBV30 and TRBJ1-2, with D unresolved. Germline CDR1 reads GTSNPN; CDR2 reads SVGIG (reference sequence). This CDR3 has 11 amino acids. Between the trimmed V and J ends, which lost 0 bases and 5 bases, there was a span of 4 bases. CDR3 sequence: CAWSVQYGYTF. CDR3 DNA: TGTGCCTGGAGTGTACAGTATGGCTACACCTTC.

The rearrangement links TRBV29-1 to TRBJ2-1, with 11 bases fitting TRBD2. This CDR3 contains 11 residues. The J segment lost 14 bases and the V segment lost 2 bases, leaving 2 bases of the junction unmatched. Germline-derived CDR1 and CDR2 are SQVTM and ANQGSEA. The CDR3 DNA reads TGCAGCGTTGAACTAGCGGGGGGTGAGTTCTTC. It yields the protein CSVELAGGEFF.

The chain has TRBV10-3 and TRBJ2-1, with 8 bases that match TRBD2. The CDR3 runs 15 residues. The V segment lost 2 bases and the J segment 4 bases; nucleotides outside the gene matches: 4. Germline lookup yields CDR1 ENHRY and CDR2 SYGVKD. CDR3: CAISEAGGLYNEQFF. CDR3 coding DNA: TGTGCCATCAGTGAGGCGGGGGGTCTGTACAATGAGCAGTTCTTC.

This chain uses TRBV5-1 with TRBJ1-5; D call uncertain. Per the germline V gene, CDR1 is SGHRS and CDR2 is YFSETQ. The V and J ends lost 0 bases and 2 bases respectively, with 6 bases between them. The length of the CDR3 is 14 residues. In DNA, the CDR3 is TGCGCCAGCAGCTTGGAGGTGGGCAATCAGCCCCAGCATTTT. It translates to CASSLEVGNQPQHF.

This clone was seen just once. The chain joins TRBV6-6 to TRBJ2-3; 9 nucleotides align to TRBD1. This CDR3 has 15 amino acids. Germline V gives CDR1 MNHNY, CDR2 SVGAGI (reference sequence). V trimming: 5 bases; J trimming: 7 bases; junction bases outside the gene matches: 10. Here the CDR3 DNA reads TGTGCCAGCAGTCTCCACAGGGGGCGCACGTATACGCAGTATTTT. Translating it yields CASSLHRGRTYTQYF.